This TCR beta chain came from a study of CD8+CD57+ T cells in acquired aplastic anemia (dated by TCRdb to between 2017 and 2018). Turning to the overall study: DNA extracted from sorted CD4+ and CD8+ cells had a mean of roughly 3 ug, with a range of about 0.19 to 30 ug. Mean read counts for healthy donor samples were around 10 million for CD4+ cells and some 11 million for CD8+ cells.

Details on this clonotype: The antigen it recognizes is unknown. No base-level quality is on record; no much larger clone is a single base apart.

What the work shows at the level of the full study, not this receptor alone: CD8+ Simpson's diversity did not differ significantly between patients and healthy controls (P=0.060). Twenty-nine CD8+ CDR3 sequences were found to be shared between patients and controls, but these sequences appeared to be highly expressed in patients and within the immunodominant clones of the patients.

Taken from cysteine to phenylalanine, the CDR3 has 14 residues. Only CDR3 DNA remains: 42 bases, in frame from the first base. CDR1 is given as DFQATT and CDR2 as SNEGSKA, both from the germline V gene (reference sequence). Trimmed from V: 6 bases; trimmed from J: 6 bases; junction bases lacking a gene match: 11. TCR beta VDJ combination and CDR3 sequence profiling used genomic DNA as the template. TCR repertoire sequencing was run on an Illumina HiSeq 2000. Per the original workflow: TRBV/TRBJ rearrangement plots, CDR3 size and DJ length profiles, and Simpson's diversity index were used to evaluate the repertoires. Whichever DNA sequence was most abundant in the deep sequencing data was defined as the immunodominant clone. CDR3 amino acid sequences were checked for sharing across subjects and were also compared against the VDJdb database and published repertoires. The raw public reads went through TCRdb reprocessing: fastp at Q25, MiXCR clone calling, in-frame beta chains kept. Each CDR3 protein appears once, grouped with its most common genes and DNA. TCRdb, not the authors, supplied the V and J calls. Present in this sample are approximately 81,000 distinct CDR3 sequences, under 50% of which were seen just once. The biggest ten clones account for around 63% of the sample.

TCR repertoires of sorted CD4+ and CD8+ blood T cells from severe aplastic anemia patients and healthy subjects were deep-sequenced in the study. Ficoll-Paque density gradient centrifugation was used to isolate peripheral blood mononuclear cells. Before DNA extraction, CD4+ and CD8+ T cells were sorted by FACS or by magnetic beads. This sequence originates from a human donor in good health, serving as a control. The chain couples TRBV20-1 to TRBJ2-1, with 7 bases aligning to TRBD1. Sequencing was carried out using sorted CD4+, CD8+, or CD8+CD57+ T cells (not recorded which) from PBMCs. DNA sequence: TGCAGTGCCGAGAGACGGACAGGTAGCAATGAGCAGTTCTTC. Its translation reads: CSAERRTGSNEQFF.